The rows below give T cell receptor beta chains drawn from one sample of a study of technical replicates of blood from several donors. Libraries were prepared by immunoSEQ multiplex PCR; TCRdb keeps only in-frame clonotypes and omits some of them. Found here are about 56,000 clones, roughly 95% of them singletons; the top ten hold around 4%. Sample: PBMCs. All receptors come from a human donor in good health. Some clones in this sample may be carry-over from other donors' samples. The CDR3 runs from the conserved cysteine through the conserved F or W. A D gene is named only where the DNA matches it firmly. A row's size may be missing; if present it is once, few, many or a size class.

size	V	D	J	CDR3	DNA
-	TRBV10-3	-	TRBJ1-3	CAISEGARNTIYF	TGTGCCATCAGTGAAGGAGCTAGAAACACCATATATTTT
-	TRBV5-1	-	TRBJ1-1	CASSFRGESTEAFF	TGCGCCAGCAGCTTTCGGGGAGAGAGCACTGAAGCTTTCTTT
-	TRBV6-1	TRBD1	TRBJ1-2	CASKKLDRENGYTF	TGTGCCAGCAAAAAGCTAGACAGGGAAAATGGCTACACCTTC
few	TRBV21-1	-	TRBJ1-5	CASKDRSLNQPQHF	TGTGCCAGCAAGGACAGGAGCCTGAATCAGCCCCAGCATTTT
-	TRBV19	TRBD2	TRBJ2-3	CASSRGASGGIADTQYF	TGTGCCAGTAGTAGGGGGGCTAGCGGGGGTATAGCAGATACGCAGTATTTT
-	TRBV7-2	TRBD2	TRBJ2-7	CASSLESSGIYEQYF	TGTGCCAGCAGCTTAGAGTCCAGCGGGATTTACGAGCAGTACTTC
-	TRBV7-2	-	TRBJ2-1	CASSLGSEQFF	TGTGCCAGCAGCTTGGGGAGTGAGCAGTTCTTC
-	TRBV30	-	TRBJ2-3	CAFDLFLGDTQYF	TGTGCCTTCGACTTATTTCTTGGAGATACGCAGTATTTT
-	TRBV25-1	-	TRBJ2-1	CASSKQGSYNEQFF	TGTGCCAGCAGTAAACAGGGCTCCTACAATGAGCAGTTCTTC
-	TRBV7-9	-	TRBJ2-6	CASSTKPGAGANVLTF	TGTGCCAGCAGCACTAAACCAGGGGCTGGGGCCAACGTCCTGACTTTC
-	TRBV6-5	TRBD1	TRBJ2-3	CASSLGQGSTDTQYF	TGTGCCAGCAGCCTCGGACAGGGGAGCACAGATACGCAGTATTTT
-	TRBV7-2	-	TRBJ1-5	CASSWDTNLNQPQHF	TGTGCCAGCAGCTGGGACACTAACCTTAATCAGCCCCAGCATTTT
-	TRBV7-2	-	TRBJ1-5	CASSSRTGNQPQHF	TGTGCCAGCAGCTCACGGACGGGGAATCAGCCCCAGCATTTT
-	TRBV19	TRBD1	TRBJ1-2	CASRVQGEGYGYTF	TGTGCCAGTAGAGTGCAGGGGGAAGGCTATGGCTACACCTTC
-	TRBV30	-	TRBJ2-2	CAWRGAGPHTGELFF	TGTGCCTGGAGGGGAGCGGGTCCACACACCGGGGAGCTGTTTTTT
-	TRBV7-6	-	TRBJ2-7	CASSLTRERSYEQYF	TGTGCCAGCAGCTTAACCCGGGAACGGTCCTACGAGCAGTACTTC
-	TRBV9	-	TRBJ1-1	CASSTNPGGSEAFF	TGTGCCAGCAGCACTAACCCTGGGGGCTCTGAAGCTTTCTTT
-	TRBV25-1	TRBD2	TRBJ2-1	CASGTSGADNEQFF	TGTGCCAGCGGAACTAGCGGCGCAGACAATGAGCAGTTCTTC
-	TRBV7-9	TRBD1	TRBJ2-3	CASSLRTGGNTDTQYF	TGTGCCAGCAGCTTAAGGACAGGGGGAAACACAGATACGCAGTATTTT
-	TRBV2	TRBD1	TRBJ1-2	CASSERTGRNGYTF	TGTGCCAGCAGCGAAAGGACAGGGAGGAATGGCTACACCTTC
-	TRBV9	-	TRBJ1-3	CASSATDGRNTIYF	TGTGCCAGCAGCGCAACAGACGGGAGAAACACCATATATTTT
-	TRBV5-1	-	TRBJ2-1	CASSLPSVTYNEQFF	TGCGCCAGCAGCTTGCCTAGCGTCACCTACAATGAGCAGTTCTTC
-	TRBV5-5	-	TRBJ2-7	CASSLVPQLAYEQYF	TGTGCCAGCAGCTTGGTCCCGCAGTTGGCCTACGAGCAGTACTTC
-	TRBV25-1	-	TRBJ1-2	CASKFQDSYGYTF	TGTGCCAGCAAATTTCAGGACAGCTATGGCTACACCTTC
once	TRBV6-5	TRBD1	TRBJ2-5	CASIRDRGKVGNQYF	TGTGCCAGCATACGGGACAGGGGGAAAGTTGGTAACCAGTACTTC
-	TRBV6-1	-	TRBJ1-2	CASSESSANYGYTF	TGTGCCAGCAGTGAATCGTCTGCTAACTATGGCTACACCTTC
-	TRBV12-5	-	TRBJ1-2	CASGLAGGVGYTF	TGTGCTAGTGGTTTGGCCGGGGGGGTCGGCTACACCTTC
once	TRBV5-1	-	TRBJ2-3	CASNAGRGLTDTQYF	TGCGCCAGTAACGCTGGGCGGGGTCTCACAGATACGCAGTATTTT
-	TRBV19	TRBD2	TRBJ2-7	CASSTAEGRTSGYEQYF	TGTGCCAGTAGTACAGCCGAGGGCCGGACTAGCGGTTACGAGCAGTACTTC
-	TRBV30	-	TRBJ1-4	CAWSPTRGEKLFF	TGTGCCTGGAGTCCTACGCGGGGCGAAAAACTGTTTTTT